The 23 T cell receptor beta chains below all came from one sample that was sequenced in a study of cytomegalovirus exposure and HLA in healthy donors. 60 Vbeta and 13 Jbeta primers were used in PCR. Produced via immunoSEQ multiplex PCR; TCRdb's table is partial and in-frame only. The sample has approximately 280,000 clones, more than 80% seen once. Source material: PBMCs. All receptors derive from a man between 40 and 49 years old in good health and CMV-seropositive.

This clone turned up a few times. The chain employs TRBV6-4 and TRBJ2-1; 12 nucleotides align to TRBD2. Trimming took 0 bases from V and 8 from J; bases not matched to a gene: 8. The V gene's germline CDR1 is MRHNA and CDR2 SNTAGT. CDR3 length equals 17 residues. CDR3 in amino acids: CASSDSTSGSPAHEQFF. DNA of the CDR3: TGTGCCAGCAGTGACTCGACTAGCGGGAGCCCTGCCCATGAGCAGTTCTTC.

V usage is TRBV5-6 and J usage is TRBJ2-5, with TRBD2 identical over 9 bases. Trimming took 4 bases from V and 9 from J; bases not matched to a gene: 10. This CDR3 comprises 14 residues. Germline V lookup: CDR1 SGHDT, CDR2 YYEEEE. The CDR3 here is CASSRGGSGRAQYF. DNA of the CDR3: TGTGCCAGCAGCCGGGGTGGTAGCGGGAGAGCCCAGTACTTC.

This chain uses TRBV27 with TRBJ2-3; a possible D gene is TRBD2 (6 bases). CDR1 is MNHEY and CDR2 is SMNVEV in the germline V gene (reference sequence). The CDR3 sequence is 14 residues long. V lost 1 base, J lost 4 bases, and 9 bases lay in between. The CDR3 region has the DNA TGTGCCAGCAGTTTATGGTCTAGCGCAGATACGCAGTATTTT. Its translation is CASSLWSSADTQYF.

The CDR3: CASTEAGGRYTEAFF. Written as DNA, the CDR3 is TGTGCCAGCACGGAAGCAGGGGGTCGGTACACTGAAGCTTTCTTT. V usage is TRBV5-4 and J usage is TRBJ1-1, with 7 bases aligning to TRBD1. The germline V gene has CDR1 SGHNT and CDR2 YYREEE (reference sequence). The CDR3 runs to 15 residues. After removal of 6 bases from V and 3 bases from J, the junction contained 11 bases not matched to a gene.

This sequence joins TRBV7-9 and TRBJ2-5; 13 bases map to TRBD2. This CDR3 spans 16 amino acids. Germline V gene sequence: CDR1 SEHNR, CDR2 FQNEAQ (reference sequence). After removal of 5 bases from V and 2 bases from J, the junction contained 5 bases not matched to a gene. The CDR3 nucleotides read TGTGCCAGCAGCCTACTAGCGGGAGGGATACAAGAGACCCAGTACTTC. This codes for CASSLLAGGIQETQYF.

The rearrangement joins TRBV4-3 to TRBJ2-7, with 8 bases lining up with TRBD2. The CDR3 spans 15 residues. Germline trimming cut 1 base from V and 3 bases from J; bases unmatched to any gene: 5. Germline V gene sequence: CDR1 LGHNA, CDR2 YSLEER. The CDR3: CASSQASGSIYEQYF. CDR3 in DNA: TGCGCCAGCAGCCAAGCCAGCGGGAGTATCTACGAGCAGTACTTC.

Here the CDR3 reads CASSLGGGWGNEQFF. The CDR3 nucleotides are TGCGCCAGCAGCTTAGGTGGCGGGTGGGGCAATGAGCAGTTCTTC. V is TRBV5-1 and J is TRBJ2-1; D perhaps matches TRBD2 (5 bases). The V gene lost 2 bases and the J gene lost 6 bases, with 15 bases spanning the gap. Germline CDR1 reads SGHRS; CDR2 reads YFSETQ. The CDR3 has 15 amino acids.

V usage is TRBV28 and J usage is TRBJ1-1, with TRBD1 matching over 8 bases. CDR3 length equals 13 residues. CDR1 and CDR2 from the germline V gene are MDHEN and SYDVKM. The V segment lost 10 bases and the J segment 5 bases; nucleotides outside the gene matches: 9. The CDR3 loop reads CAIAGGWVTEAFF. The DNA of the CDR3 is TGTGCCATCGCAGGGGGCTGGGTTACTGAAGCTTTCTTT.

J is TRBJ2-1 and V is TRBV7-9, with TRBD2 matching over 10 bases. Germline-derived CDR1 and CDR2 are SEHNR and FQNEAQ (reference sequence). There are 17 residues in the CDR3. V lost 2 bases, J lost 2 bases, and 6 bases stayed unmatched. CDR3: CASSLFLAGATYNEQFF. For the CDR3, the DNA is TGTGCCAGCAGCTTATTTCTAGCGGGAGCTACCTACAATGAGCAGTTCTTC.

The gene calls are TRBV14 and TRBJ2-7; 9 bases match TRBD2. This CDR3 has 15 amino acids. Trimming took 0 bases from V and 6 from J; bases not matched to a gene: 6. Germline V CDR1 and CDR2: SGHDN, FVKESK. CDR3: CASSQELAGVFEQYF. CDR3 in DNA: TGTGCCAGCAGCCAAGAGTTAGCGGGAGTGTTCGAGCAGTACTTC.

The chain is built from TRBV9 and TRBJ1-1; 8 nucleotides match TRBD1. The V gene end was trimmed by 3 bases and the J gene end by 1 base; junction bases not matched to a gene: 2. This CDR3 is built from 14 residues. CDR1 is SGDLS, CDR2 YYNGEE, per germline. As DNA, the CDR3 is TGTGCCAGCAGCGGACAGGGGAGGAACACTGAAGCTTTCTTT. Encoded protein: CASSGQGRNTEAFF.

The CDR3 sequence: CASSFPSGTSGIYEQYF. CDR3 nucleotide sequence: TGTGCCAGCAGCTTTCCTAGCGGGACCTCGGGGATCTACGAGCAGTACTTC. V gene TRBV7-2 combines with J gene TRBJ2-7, with 9 bases lining up with TRBD2. V dropped 3 bases and J dropped 3; count of bases not matched to a gene: 12. Germline V CDR1 and CDR2: SGHTA, FQGNSA. This CDR3 region has 17 residues.

The genes are TRBV28 and TRBJ2-7, with 9 positions matching TRBD1. Germline CDR1 reads MDHEN; CDR2 reads SYDVKM. The V and J ends lost 3 bases and 3 bases, in that order; junction bases with no gene match: 3. The CDR3 extends over 14 amino acids. Here the CDR3 reads CASSFGDRVYEQYF. The CDR3 DNA sequence: TGTGCCAGCAGTTTTGGGGACAGGGTCTACGAGCAGTACTTC.

This chain links TRBV7-6 with TRBJ2-4, with 7 nucleotides matching TRBD1. The J segment lost 2 bases and the V segment lost 5 bases, leaving 12 bases of the junction unmatched. CDR1 and CDR2 from the germline V gene are SGHVS and FNYEAQ. This CDR3 is built from 17 residues. The CDR3 sequence: CASSPSTGKMTKNIQYF. The CDR3 DNA follows: TGTGCCAGCAGCCCATCGACAGGGAAGATGACCAAAAACATTCAGTACTTC.

This clone has only one observation. The rearrangement joins TRBV18 to TRBJ2-3; D call uncertain. Trimming cost V 3 bases and J 2 bases, with 9 bases left between them. The CDR3 has 14 residues. Germline-derived CDR1 and CDR2 are KGHSH and LQKENI. The CDR3 region is CASSPTQSTDTQYF. As DNA, the CDR3 is TGTGCCAGCTCACCTACACAGTCCACAGATACGCAGTATTTT.

The V gene is TRBV5-8, the J gene TRBJ1-1; 9 bases match TRBD1. J gave up 1 base and V 4 bases, and 5 bases lay outside the gene matches. This CDR3 has 15 amino acids. CDR1 and CDR2 (germline): SGHTS, YDEGEE. The CDR3 region has the DNA TGTGCCAGCAGCGTGACGGGACAGGGGAACACTGAAGCTTTCTTT. Its protein is CASSVTGQGNTEAFF.

The J gene is TRBJ2-3, the V gene TRBV6-6; TRBD1 agrees at 7 bases. The CDR3 totals 15 residues. V was pared by 4 bases and J by 1 base, with 5 bases of the junction left unmatched. Germline V gene data show CDR1 as MNHNY and CDR2 as SVGAGI (reference sequence). The CDR3 here is CASSSGQLGTDTQYF. The CDR3 DNA is TGTGCCAGCAGTTCGGGACAGTTGGGCACAGATACGCAGTATTTT.

V is TRBV19 and J is TRBJ1-3; TRBD1 aligns across 9 bases. Trimming took 9 bases from V and 3 from J; bases not matched to a gene: 6. This CDR3 has 14 amino acids. In germline, CDR1 is LNHDA, CDR2 SQIVND (reference sequence). CDR3 protein: CASAGTGFGNTIYF. The DNA for the CDR3 is TGTGCCAGCGCCGGGACAGGGTTTGGAAACACCATATATTTT.

The chain couples TRBV18 to TRBJ2-7, with 7 bases aligning to TRBD1. The V segment lost 6 bases and the J segment 6 bases; nucleotides outside the gene matches: 11. The CDR3 has 14 amino acids. CDR1 is KGHSH and CDR2 is LQKENI in the germline V gene. As DNA, the CDR3 is TGTGCCAGCTCTGGACAGGCGGAAGGGTCCGAGCAGTACTTC. As protein: CASSGQAEGSEQYF.

This clone was seen only once. The rearrangement uses TRBV6-1 and TRBJ2-1; TRBD2 matches at 11 bases. CDR1 is MNHNS and CDR2 is SASEGT in the germline V gene. The CDR3 has 14 residues. V trimming: 7 bases; J trimming: 10 bases; junction bases outside the gene matches: 9. The CDR3 DNA follows: TGTGCCAGCACCGTACTAGCGGGAGTGACCGAGCAGTTCTTC. It encodes CASTVLAGVTEQFF.

The CDR3 reads CASSLRVGEGINEQFF. In DNA, the CDR3 is TGTGCCAGCAGCTTGAGGGTCGGGGAGGGTATTAATGAGCAGTTCTTC. The gene calls are TRBV5-6 and TRBJ2-1; 7 bases fit TRBD2. CDR3 length: 16 residues. V was clipped by 1 base and J by 7 bases; unmatched bases: 11. Looked up from germline, CDR1 is SGHDT and CDR2 is YYEEEE.

A single count supports this clone. The chain joins TRBV18 to TRBJ2-3; D might be TRBD1 (6 bases). V dropped 6 bases and J dropped 6 bases, with 22 bases sitting between them. The CDR3 extends over 16 amino acids. Germline V gene data show CDR1 as KGHSH and CDR2 as LQKENI. The CDR3, as DNA: TGTGCCAGCTCGTCCGCACAGGGTTGGAGAGGGGATACGCAGTATTTT. The encoded protein is CASSSAQGWRGDTQYF.

This rearrangement joins TRBV28 to TRBJ2-4, with TRBD1 identical over 9 bases. Germline CDR1 is MDHEN and CDR2 is SYDVKM. V lost 3 bases and J lost 3; bases outside the gene matches: 6. CDR3 length: 16 amino acids. The CDR3: CASSFTGGADKNIQYF. For the CDR3, the DNA is TGTGCCAGCAGTTTTACAGGGGGCGCCGACAAAAACATTCAGTACTTC.